A selection of T cell receptor beta chains follows, all from one sample in a study of shared clonotypes between healthy human individuals. Sequenced by immunoSEQ multiplex PCR; TCRdb stores in-frame clones only, minus some. This sample carries about 2.1 million clones, about 93% of them seen once, and the ten largest clones take around 1.7%. Sequencing used naive CD8+ T cells from PBMCs. The receptors stem from a man between 18 and 35 years old in good health. Some clones in this sample may be carry-over from other donors' samples. The CDR3 runs from the conserved cysteine through the conserved F or W. The D gene is left open where the match is weak. Clone size is given for some rows only: seen once, a few or many times, or a class if the clone is expanded.

v_call	clone_size	j_call	d_call	cdr3_aa	cdr3_nt
TRBV27	.	TRBJ2-7	.	CASRSQGYEQYF	TGTGCCAGCAGATCCCAGGGCTACGAGCAGTACTTC
TRBV9	once	TRBJ2-1	TRBD2	CASSVELAGSSYNEQFF	TGTGCCAGCAGCGTGGAACTAGCGGGAAGCTCCTACAATGAGCAGTTCTTC
TRBV2	.	TRBJ2-1	TRBD1	CAISGTGFYNEQFF	TGTGCCATCTCCGGGACAGGGTTTTACAATGAGCAGTTCTTC
TRBV11-2	.	TRBJ1-3	.	CASSFAGTGFTGNTIYF	TGTGCCAGCAGCTTCGCCGGAACAGGGTTTACGGGAAACACCATATATTTT
TRBV5-1	.	TRBJ2-7	.	CASSPVRDSSYEQYF	TGCGCCAGCAGCCCTGTGCGGGACAGCTCCTACGAGCAGTACTTC
TRBV18	.	TRBJ2-3	.	CASSPEGVNTDTQYF	TGTGCCAGCTCACCAGAGGGGGTAAACACAGATACGCAGTATTTT
TRBV27	.	TRBJ2-1	.	CASTKGGNEQFF	TGTGCCAGCACAAAAGGCGGGAATGAGCAGTTCTTC
TRBV5-6	.	TRBJ1-3	TRBD1	CASSLGTGGNTIYF	TGTGCCAGCAGCCTCGGGACAGGTGGAAACACCATATATTTT
TRBV28	.	TRBJ1-1	.	CASSFGGGNTEAFF	TGTGCCAGCAGTTTCGGTGGCGGGAACACTGAAGCTTTCTTT
TRBV4-3	.	TRBJ1-2	.	CASSQDGASPYGYTF	TGCGCCAGCAGCCAAGATGGGGCAAGTCCCTATGGCTACACCTTC
TRBV5-4	.	TRBJ2-7	.	CASSSYYEQYF	TGTGCCAGCAGCTCTTACTACGAGCAGTACTTC
TRBV6-5	.	TRBJ1-2	.	CASSYSTGGWMTGYTF	TGTGCCAGCAGTTACTCGACGGGGGGGTGGATGACAGGCTACACCTTC
TRBV2	.	TRBJ1-1	.	CASSPRQEEAFF	TGTGCCAGCAGTCCCCGACAGGAGGAAGCTTTCTTT
TRBV9	.	TRBJ2-3	TRBD2	CASSAGLAGGVGTDTQYF	TGTGCCAGCAGCGCGGGACTAGCGGGAGGGGTTGGCACAGATACGCAGTATTTT
TRBV29-1	.	TRBJ2-5	.	CSVEADQETQYF	TGCAGCGTTGAAGCAGATCAAGAGACCCAGTACTTC
TRBV6-1	.	TRBJ1-2	.	CASSDLMDRNYGYTF	TGTGCCAGCAGTGATCTTATGGACAGAAACTATGGCTACACCTTC
TRBV5-8	.	TRBJ2-2	TRBD2	CASSLGGTSGRPPGGELFF	TGTGCCAGCAGCTTGGGAGGGACTAGCGGGAGACCTCCGGGCGGGGAGCTGTTTTTT
TRBV19	once	TRBJ2-3	.	CASTPQGFVRAPSTDTQYF	TGTGCCAGTACCCCCCAGGGGTTCGTACGGGCGCCCAGCACAGATACGCAGTATTTT
TRBV30	.	TRBJ1-1	.	CAWTSWGGATEAFF	TGTGCCTGGACCTCCTGGGGGGGTGCCACTGAAGCTTTCTTT
TRBV2	.	TRBJ1-1	TRBD1	CASLQGANTEAFF	TGTGCCAGCCTACAGGGGGCGAACACTGAAGCTTTCTTT
TRBV19	.	TRBJ2-1	TRBD1	CASSIPPGGQFF	TGTGCCAGTAGTATCCCCCCAGGGGGGCAGTTCTTC
TRBV19	.	TRBJ2-1	TRBD2	CASSTYTSGGSYNEQFF	TGTGCCAGTAGTACCTACACTAGCGGGGGATCCTACAATGAGCAGTTCTTC
TRBV5-1	.	TRBJ2-1	.	CASSQSIAGVLSSYNEQFF	TGCGCCAGCAGCCAGAGCATTGCTGGGGTCTTAAGCTCCTACAATGAGCAGTTCTTC
TRBV28	.	TRBJ2-1	.	CASSSNLSGNEQFF	TGTGCCAGCAGTTCAAACCTCAGTGGAAATGAGCAGTTCTTC
TRBV28	.	TRBJ2-1	.	CASSLFGSGNEQFF	TGTGCCAGCAGTTTATTTGGGAGCGGGAATGAGCAGTTCTTC
TRBV7-9	.	TRBJ2-1	TRBD2	CASSLALVGGPVNEQFF	TGTGCCAGCAGCTTAGCCCTGGTGGGAGGGCCGGTTAATGAGCAGTTCTTC
TRBV27	.	TRBJ1-5	.	CASNLRQTSNQPQHF	TGTGCCAGCAACTTGAGACAGACGAGCAATCAGCCCCAGCATTTT
TRBV15	.	TRBJ2-1	TRBD1	CATKPGTGGSYEQFF	TGTGCCACCAAGCCGGGGACAGGGGGAAGCTATGAGCAGTTCTTC
TRBV28	once	TRBJ2-3	.	CASTKGGTDTQYF	TGTGCCAGCACCAAAGGCGGGACAGATACGCAGTATTTT
TRBV7-6	.	TRBJ2-7	.	CASSLLGDADEQYF	TGTGCCAGCAGCTTATTAGGGGACGCCGACGAGCAGTACTTC
TRBV7-9	.	TRBJ1-1	.	CASSAGRAEAFF	TGTGCCAGCAGCGCGGGGAGGGCTGAAGCTTTCTTT
TRBV7-2	.	TRBJ2-2	TRBD1	CASSSRQGALTGELFF	TGTGCCAGCAGCTCTAGACAGGGGGCGCTAACCGGGGAGCTGTTTTTT
TRBV4-3	.	TRBJ1-1	TRBD1	CASSLTGTANTEAFF	TGCGCCAGCAGCCTTACCGGGACAGCCAACACTGAAGCTTTCTTT
TRBV19	.	TRBJ2-7	TRBD2	CASSIYAGVYEQYF	TGTGCCAGTAGTATATACGCGGGAGTTTATGAGCAGTACTTC
TRBV6-5	.	TRBJ2-2	.	CASKRDSETGELFF	TGTGCCAGCAAGCGGGACAGCGAGACCGGGGAGCTGTTTTTT
TRBV7-9	.	TRBJ2-1	.	CASSLAAYNEQFF	TGTGCCAGCAGCTTAGCGGCATACAATGAGCAGTTCTTC